Below, 17 T cell receptor beta chains from the same sample are listed, as sequenced in a study of Ad26.COV2.S vaccination and SARS-CoV-2 variants. Data came from immunoSEQ multiplex PCR; TCRdb stores just in-frame clones and leaves some out. The sample includes around 350,000 clones, roughly 85% of them seen just once. As to treatment: some 19 received Ad26.COV2.S at low or high dose, single or two shots; several received placebo; per-sample allocation not given. Sample collection was performed on day 63 after the first vaccine or placebo injection. The starting material was peripheral blood, obtained in a trial of Ad26.COV2.S vaccine versus placebo. The receptor set was obtained from a person between 18 and 60 years old who received the Ad26.COV2.S COVID-19 vaccine or a placebo.

The chain joins TRBV6-1 to TRBJ1-5; TRBD1 matches 7 bases. In germline, CDR1 is MNHNS, CDR2 SASEGT. With V trimmed by 1 base and J by 1 base, 4 bases remained unmatched. The CDR3 runs to 16 residues. CDR3 in amino acids: CASSEEGARSNQPQHF. CDR3 coding DNA: TGTGCCAGCAGTGAAGAGGGGGCACGGAGCAATCAGCCCCAGCATTTT.

This clone occurred a few times. The chain couples TRBV4-1 to TRBJ2-7; no clear D gene. V lost 4 bases, J lost 0 bases, and 10 bases lay in between. CDR3 length: 14 residues. Germline assignment: CDR1 MGHRA and CDR2 YSYEKL. For the CDR3, the DNA is TGCGCCAGCAGCCGAGGACGGAACTCCTACGAGCAGTACTTC. Its protein product is CASSRGRNSYEQYF.

The CDR3 reads CASSSTSVYNEQFF. CDR3 DNA sequence: TGCGCCAGCAGCTCGACTAGCGTATACAATGAGCAGTTCTTC. The rearrangement links TRBV5-1 to TRBJ2-1; 8 bases are a match to TRBD2. V was pared by 3 bases and J by 4 bases, with 3 bases of the junction left unmatched. The CDR3 sequence is 14 residues long. Germline loops: CDR1 SGHRS, CDR2 YFSETQ.

This clone has only one observation. CDR3 in amino acids: CASSGAGGGTHYNEQFF. For the CDR3, the DNA is TGCGCCAGCAGCGGCGCGGGCGGTGGGACGCATTACAATGAGCAGTTCTTC. This rearrangement joins TRBV5-1 to TRBJ2-1; either TRBD1 or TRBD2 may supply D (5 bases each). The V gene's germline CDR1 is SGHRS and CDR2 YFSETQ. V lost 4 bases, J lost 4 bases, and 21 bases lay in between. The CDR3 covers 17 residues.

The chain employs TRBV7-2 and TRBJ2-5, with TRBD1 matching 8 bases. The CDR3 has 20 amino acids. V lost 0 bases, J lost 0 bases, and 15 bases stayed unmatched. Germline assignment: CDR1 SGHTA and CDR2 FQGNSA. The CDR3 sequence is CASSLAGHNRGVAYQETQYF. For the CDR3, the DNA is TGTGCCAGCAGCTTAGCGGGGCACAACAGGGGGGTCGCCTACCAAGAGACCCAGTACTTC.

V is TRBV27 and J is TRBJ2-7, with 12 bases lining up with TRBD1. Looked up from germline, CDR1 is MNHEY and CDR2 is SMNVEV (reference sequence). V shed 6 bases and J 6 bases; nucleotides not matched to a gene: 15. This CDR3 region has 17 residues. The CDR3 loop is CASSPLGQGQGAIEQYF. CDR3 nucleotide sequence: TGTGCCAGCAGCCCCCTAGGCCAGGGACAGGGGGCGATCGAGCAGTACTTC.

This chain uses TRBV7-9 with TRBJ2-7; 10 bases match TRBD2. Germline CDR1 SEHNR, CDR2 FQNEAQ (reference sequence). This CDR3 has 15 amino acids. V was pared by 6 bases and J by 3 bases, with 8 bases of the junction left unmatched. The DNA for the CDR3 is TGTGCCAGCAGTTCCGGGACTAGCGTTTTCTACGAGCAGTACTTC. As protein: CASSSGTSVFYEQYF.

The chain couples TRBV6-6 to TRBJ2-1, with D perhaps TRBD2 (5 bases). Trimming pared 2 bases from V and 10 bases from J, leaving 9 bases between. Germline V CDR1 and CDR2: MNHNY, SVGAGI (reference sequence). This CDR3 comprises 12 residues. CDR3 loop: CASSYGSGEQFF. In nucleotides, the CDR3 is TGTGCCAGCAGTTACGGGAGTGGCGAGCAGTTCTTC.

This clone was detected only a few times. The chain has TRBV27 and TRBJ1-5, with D possibly being TRBD1 (6 bases). Germline CDR1 reads MNHEY; CDR2 reads SMNVEV (reference sequence). V was cut by 5 bases and J by 6 bases, with 23 bases left in between. The CDR3 runs to 17 residues. This CDR3 is CASSPTGAGDWGQPQHF. In nucleotides, the CDR3 is TGTGCCAGCAGTCCGACTGGGGCAGGGGATTGGGGTCAGCCCCAGCATTTT.

This clone has only a few counts. This sequence joins TRBV3-1 (or the pseudogene TRBV3-2) and TRBJ2-7, with D perhaps assigned TRBD1 or TRBD2 (5 bases each). Per germline, CDR1 LGHDT and CDR2 YNNKEL (reference sequence). V was cut by 6 bases and J by 12 bases, with 18 bases left in between. CDR3 length: 12 residues. CDR3 nucleotide sequence: TGTGCCAGCAGTACCCTGGGGGACCGGTGGTACTTC. This encodes CASSTLGDRWYF.

The chain is built from TRBV30 and TRBJ1-2, with 8 bases fitting TRBD1. CDR1 is GTSNPN, CDR2 SVGIG, per germline (reference sequence). With V trimmed by 5 bases and J by 4 bases, 6 bases remained unmatched. This CDR3 contains 13 residues. For the CDR3, the DNA is TGTGCCTGGGGGACAGGCCTTTTCTATGGCTACACCTTC. Its protein is CAWGTGLFYGYTF.

As for this clone: The sample has other DNA sequences that encode this CDR3 too. The gene calls are TRBV28 and TRBJ2-7; D may be TRBD1 or TRBD2 (6 bases each). The germline gives CDR1 MDHEN, CDR2 SYDVKM. The CDR3 has 14 amino acids. Trimming removed 3 bases at V and 2 bases at J, with 11 bases between. CDR3 sequence reads: CASSFLGGPYEQYF. The CDR3 nucleotides are TGTGCCAGCAGTTTTTTAGGGGGGCCCTACGAGCAGTACTTC.

The V and J genes are TRBV7-9 and TRBJ1-5, with D perhaps matching TRBD1 (6 bases). The CDR3 is made up of 15 amino acids. Germline lookup yields CDR1 SEHNR and CDR2 FQNEAQ (reference sequence). Trimming cost V 1 base and J 7 bases, with 14 bases left between them. Here the CDR3 reads CASSLGQEFGQPQHF. CDR3 coding DNA: TGTGCCAGCAGCTTAGGACAGGAATTTGGGCAGCCCCAGCATTTT.

This chain uses TRBV9 with TRBJ2-3, with 8 nucleotides matching TRBD2. Germline trimming cut 0 bases from V and 0 bases from J; bases unmatched to any gene: 0. The germline CDR1 and CDR2 sequences are SGDLS and YYNGEE. This CDR3 comprises 15 residues. CDR3 sequence (DNA): TGTGCCAGCAGCGTAGTAGCGGGGAGCACAGATACGCAGTATTTT. As protein: CASSVVAGSTDTQYF.

This chain links TRBV19 with TRBJ2-2, with D tentatively TRBD1 (6 bases). Trimming removed 10 bases from V and 8 bases from J, with 8 bases in between. The length of the CDR3 is 10 residues. Looked up from germline, CDR1 is LNHDA and CDR2 is SQIVND (reference sequence). CDR3 in DNA: TGTGCCACCGGGACAGGGGAGCTGTTTTTT. This codes for CATGTGELFF.

The chain joins TRBV19 to TRBJ2-3; D ambiguous. Trimming took 7 bases from V and 3 from J, leaving 14 bases between them. The CDR3 contains 14 residues. The germline V gene has CDR1 LNHDA and CDR2 SQIVND (reference sequence). CDR3 coding DNA: TGTGCCAGTATGAACTCCCGGCGGACAGATACGCAGTATTTT. It translates to CASMNSRRTDTQYF.

The rearrangement links TRBV14 to TRBJ2-7; a possible D gene is TRBD1 (6 bases). Trimming cost V 2 bases and J 2 bases, with 13 bases left between them. From germline, CDR1 is SGHDN and CDR2 FVKESK. CDR3 size: 15 residues. CDR3 sequence: CASSQTDRITYEQYF. In DNA form, the CDR3 reads TGTGCCAGCAGCCAAACGGACAGAATTACCTACGAGCAGTACTTC.